Given below is one TCR beta chain in context. The antigen is undetermined. Repertoires were generated with immunoSEQ multiplex PCR, while TCRdb's copy carries only in-frame clones and drops some. The repertoire holds 100,000 to 150,000 clones, with 85% to 95% as singletons. This record comes from a study of T cell responses to AZD1222 COVID-19 vaccine. Trimming removed 7 bases from V and 3 bases from J, with 15 bases in between. The CDR3 contains 14 residues. CDR1 and CDR2 (germline): LNHDA, SQIVND (reference sequence). The study's findings and limits: Clonal diversity was possibly underestimated, and white British individuals and females predominated among donors. Recipients of AZD1222 seropositive at baseline numbered only 5 to 7.

The source is an adult in good health. This specimen consisted of peripheral blood, obtained on day 0 of AZD1222 vaccination. The gene calls are TRBV19 and TRBJ1-2; no clear D. CDR3: CASTPGLGDYGYTF. Written as DNA, the CDR3 is TGTGCCAGTACTCCGGGCCTTGGGGACTATGGCTACACCTTC.